These 5 T cell receptor beta chains were sequenced from one sample in a study of blood T cell repertoires in COVID-19. Profiled with immunoSEQ multiplex PCR; TCRdb holds only in-frame clones, not every one. The table records tens of thousands of clones, roughly three quarters of them present only once. Sequences were obtained from peripheral blood. The receptor set was obtained from a man between 65 and 80 years old with active or convalescent COVID-19.

The chain couples TRBV2 to TRBJ1-4, with 8 bases identical to TRBD1. This CDR3 region has 14 residues. J lost 9 bases, V lost 2 bases, and 5 bases had no gene match. Germline V gene data show CDR1 as SNHLY and CDR2 as FYNNEI. The CDR3 DNA reads TGTGCCAGCAGTGAAACAGGACAGGGCCAAAAACTGTTTTTT. Protein product: CASSETGQGQKLFF.

The chain combines TRBV19 with TRBJ1-5; the D gene is possibly TRBD1 (5 bases). The ends were cut back, 6 bases at V and 6 bases at J, with 21 bases in the middle. Germline assignment: CDR1 LNHDA and CDR2 SQIVND (reference sequence). The CDR3 loop spans 16 amino acids. Here the CDR3 reads CASSKAMGREGQPQHF. Written as DNA, the CDR3 is TGTGCCAGTAGCAAAGCCATGGGCAGGGAGGGTCAGCCCCAGCATTTT.

This clone came up once. The junction shows a germline mismatch at one end, possibly a read error. The chain combines TRBV4-2 with TRBJ2-7; 10 nucleotides agree with TRBD2. Germline-derived CDR1 and CDR2 are LGHNA and YNFKEQ. The CDR3 covers 15 residues. CDR3: CASRQGLAAAYEQYF. The CDR3 nucleotides are TGTGCCAGCAGACAAGGACTAGCGGCTGCCTACGAGCAGTACTTC.

As to this clone: Other DNA sequences within the sample encode an identical CDR3. The chain uses TRBV5-1 and TRBJ2-1; D not certain. The CDR3 has 15 residues. Germline V gene sequence: CDR1 SGHRS, CDR2 YFSETQ. The V gene lost 0 bases and the J gene lost 0 bases, with 7 bases spanning the gap. As DNA, the CDR3 is TGCGCCAGCAGCTTGGAACTGAGCTCCTACAATGAGCAGTTCTTC. Its translation: CASSLELSSYNEQFF.

V usage is TRBV20-1 and J usage is TRBJ2-1; TRBD1 matches 10 bases. The CDR3 runs 11 residues. Germline CDR1 and CDR2: DFQATT and SNEGSKA (reference sequence). Trimming at V came to 6 bases and at J to 8 bases, leaving 1 base not matched to a gene. In DNA, the CDR3 is TGCAGTGCCGGACAGGGGGATGAGCAGTTCTTC. Translating it yields CSAGQGDEQFF.